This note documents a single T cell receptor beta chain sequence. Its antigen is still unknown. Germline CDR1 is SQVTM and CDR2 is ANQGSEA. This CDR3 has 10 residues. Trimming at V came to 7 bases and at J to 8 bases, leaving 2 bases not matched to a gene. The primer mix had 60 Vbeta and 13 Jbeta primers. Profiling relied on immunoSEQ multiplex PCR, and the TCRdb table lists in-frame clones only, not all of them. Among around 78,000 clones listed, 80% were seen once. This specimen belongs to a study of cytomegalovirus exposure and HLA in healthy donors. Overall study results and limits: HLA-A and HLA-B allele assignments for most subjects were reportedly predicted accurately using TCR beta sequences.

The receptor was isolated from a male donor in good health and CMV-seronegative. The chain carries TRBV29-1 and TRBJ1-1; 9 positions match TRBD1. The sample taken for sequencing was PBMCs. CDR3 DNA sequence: TGCAGCGCCGGGACAGGGGAAGCTTTCTTT. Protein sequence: CSAGTGEAFF.